Below, one T cell receptor beta chain is given with its context. Its antigen has not been determined. The record has no base qualities; no much larger clone is one base away. The sample originates from a study of CD8 T cells in ankylosing spondylitis (dated by TCRdb to about 2017). Regarding the complete study: The study profiled T cell receptor beta repertoires in healthy donors and ankylosing spondylitis patients to find disease-linked TCR variants. The full study cohort was made up of 20 to 25 ankylosing spondylitis patients and some 100 healthy donors. Peripheral blood samples were taken, and synovial fluid was additionally collected from ankylosing spondylitis patients. Results the study describes overall, beyond this receptor: Some motif variants had previously been reported in the synovial fluid and blood of reactive arthritis patients, which suggests shared mechanisms of disease initiation. A TCR beta motif made up of eight or nine highly homologous amino acid variants appeared to be characteristic of blood from ankylosing spondylitis patients. The disease-linked clones were reported to be significantly enriched in matched synovial fluid samples from ankylosing spondylitis patients. A CD8+ phenotype was shown by the disease-linked clones, which were found at relatively low frequencies in peripheral blood.

TCRdb records Illumina HiSeq 2500 as the sequencer. Quantitative 5'-RACE with molecular barcodes was used to prepare TCR beta libraries. The authors' analysis ran thus. Disease-linked TCR variants were identified with a new computational method built on a probabilistic model of VDJ rearrangement. TCRdb reprocessing: public reads trimmed at Q25 with fastp, clones called with MiXCR, in-frame beta chains kept. Rows are combined by CDR3 protein, so each entry shows the most common genes and DNA. TCRdb, rather than the study authors, made the V and J calls. This sample holds around 890,000 distinct CDR3 sequences; approximately 12% were observed only once. More than 0.5% of the sample is taken by the ten largest. V lost 3 bases and J lost 6 bases, and the count of bases not matched to a germline gene is 10. From its cysteine to its phenylalanine, the CDR3 spans 14 amino acids. Only the CDR3 region is kept as DNA, spanning 42 bases read in frame from base 1. The germline V gene encodes CDR1 DFQATT and CDR2 SNEGSKA (reference sequence).

The rearranged segments are TRBV20-1 and TRBJ1-2; 7 central bases correspond to TRBD1. What was sequenced was blood, either unsorted or a sorted T cell fraction (not recorded which). This sequence was found in a male donor with ankylosing spondylitis. The DNA reads TGCAGTGCTAGGTCTGACAGGGTAAATGATGGCTACACCTTC. Translated, this is CSARSDRVNDGYTF.